In this sample, the clone carrying this T cell receptor beta chain turned up once. Its antigen is as yet unknown. The time point was: cycle 4 day 1 (C4D1), after 6 weeks of nivolumab. The patients all showed relapse after autologous stem cell transplantation, while their brentuximab vedotin exposure varied. This entry belongs to a study of PD-1 blockade in classical Hodgkin lymphoma. The CDR3 is made up of 13 amino acids. Germline values: CDR1 SGHNT, CDR2 YYREEE (reference sequence). Trimming removed 2 bases from V and 8 bases from J; junction bases left unmatched: 3. Study-wide results and caveats: There was a significant rise in CD4+ TCR diversity by C4D1, with no such rise for CD8+. Reported baseline diversity: healthy donors highest, relapsed/refractory patients lowest.

Profiling relied on immunoSEQ multiplex PCR, and the TCRdb table lists in-frame clones only, not all of them. The data show nearly 20,000 clones, around 80% seen once. This receptor was taken from a human donor with classical Hodgkin lymphoma. This chain links TRBV5-4 with TRBJ1-4; 7 bases match TRBD1. This material consisted of peripheral blood mononuclear cells (PBMCs), taken before the fourth cycle of nivolumab. Here the CDR3 DNA reads TGTGCCAGCAGCTTACAGGGGTCCGAAAAACTGTTTTTT. Translation: CASSLQGSEKLFF.